This TCR beta chain stems from a study of T cell responses to AZD1222 COVID-19 vaccine. The table came from immunoSEQ multiplex PCR; TCRdb's copy has only in-frame clones and leaves some out. This repertoire shows approximately 140,000 clones, more than 85% found once; its top ten account for roughly 2.8%. The CDR3 consists of 13 residues. V was shortened by 4 bases and J by 4 bases, with 11 bases between the two germline ends. The germline CDR1 and CDR2 sequences are SGHRS and YFSETQ. The input for sequencing was peripheral blood, taken on day 0 of AZD1222 vaccination. The J gene is TRBJ1-1, the V gene TRBV5-1, with a weak D call TRBD1 (6 bases). The sequence was obtained from an adult in good health. CDR3 nucleotides: TGCGCCAGCAGCGTAACAGGGTCCACTGAAGCTTTCTTT. Protein product: CASSVTGSTEAFF.